A selection of T cell receptor beta chains follows, all from one sample in a study of CD8+ T cells in alopecia areata. Using immunoSEQ multiplex PCR, the repertoire was profiled, and TCRdb retains in-frame clones only, with some absent. The sample includes about 270,000 clones, around 64% of them seen just once. Sequenced material: CD4+ T cells sorted from blood, taken at approximately week 51, from a patient treated with tofacitinib. These receptor sequences come from a human donor with alopecia areata. The CDR3 runs from the conserved cysteine through the conserved F or W. D genes are given only for firm matches. Not every row has a clone size; where given, it reads once, few, many or a size class.

v_call	d_call	j_call	clone_size	cdr3_aa	cdr3_nt
TRBV10-3	.	TRBJ1-6	many	CAIRDSYNSPLHF	TGTGCCATCAGGGACTCCTATAATTCACCCCTCCACTTT
TRBV7-6	TRBD1	TRBJ2-5	few	CASSGGTGPQETQYF	TGTGCCAGCAGTGGTGGGACAGGGCCCCAAGAGACCCAGTACTTC
TRBV29-1	.	TRBJ1-6	.	CSVAEGPNSPLHF	TGCAGCGTTGCGGAGGGGCCAAATTCACCCCTCCACTTT
TRBV30	.	TRBJ1-2	.	CAWRPANGYGYTF	TGTGCCTGGAGGCCGGCAAATGGTTATGGCTACACCTTC
TRBV2	.	TRBJ1-5	.	CASRPRVPDQPQHF	TGTGCCAGCAGACCCAGGGTGCCCGATCAGCCCCAGCATTTT
TRBV6-6	TRBD1	TRBJ2-4	many	CASTGTGENIQYF	TGTGCCTCAACGGGGACAGGGGAAAACATTCAGTACTTC
TRBV30	.	TRBJ2-2	.	CAWSVRGQDTGELFF	TGTGCCTGGAGTGTACGGGGGCAAGACACCGGGGAGCTGTTTTTT
TRBV6-5	TRBD1	TRBJ1-2	.	CASSYSNRGNRYGYTF	TGTGCCAGCAGTTACTCCAACAGGGGTAATCGGTATGGCTACACCTTC
TRBV4-1	.	TRBJ2-5	.	CASSSWGDQETQYF	TGCGCCAGCAGCAGCTGGGGGGATCAAGAGACCCAGTACTTC
TRBV18	.	TRBJ2-7	.	CASRSGLSYEQYF	TGTGCCAGCCGCTCAGGGTTGTCCTACGAGCAGTACTTC
TRBV14	.	TRBJ1-1	.	CASSQELGGNAFF	TGTGCCAGCAGCCAAGAGCTAGGGGGTAACGCTTTCTTT
TRBV29-1	.	TRBJ2-7	few	CSGFRGYEQYF	TGCAGCGGGTTTAGGGGCTACGAGCAGTACTTC
TRBV4-3	.	TRBJ1-4	.	CASSQALTVNEKLFF	TGCGCCAGCAGCCAAGCTCTTACAGTTAATGAAAAACTGTTTTTT
TRBV6-5	.	TRBJ2-3	.	CASSYSRRDTQYF	TGTGCCAGCAGTTACTCCCGTCGGGATACGCAGTATTTT
TRBV6-1	.	TRBJ1-1	.	CASSATDRPNTEAFF	TGTGCCAGCAGTGCGACGGACCGACCCAACACTGAAGCTTTCTTT
TRBV7-9	.	TRBJ2-7	few	CASSSPGRQYF	TGTGCCAGCAGCTCACCAGGGAGACAGTACTTC
TRBV30	.	TRBJ2-6	.	CAWSDSPSGANVLTF	TGTGCCTGGTCTGACAGTCCCTCTGGGGCCAACGTCCTGACTTTC
TRBV27	TRBD1	TRBJ1-4	.	CASSLRSRGITNEKLFF	TGTGCCAGCAGTTTACGGTCCAGGGGGATAACTAATGAAAAACTGTTTTTT
TRBV30	.	TRBJ2-3	.	CAWSASDNTQYF	TGTGCCTGGAGTGCCTCCGATAATACGCAGTATTTT
TRBV5-1	.	TRBJ2-1	once	CASSPQGDLLYNEQFF	TGCGCCAGCAGCCCTCAAGGGGACCTCTTATACAATGAGCAGTTCTTC
TRBV7-9	.	TRBJ1-2	.	CASSSRVAYGYTF	TGTGCCAGCAGCTCCAGGGTTGCCTATGGCTACACCTTC
TRBV10-3	TRBD1	TRBJ2-2	.	CAISGRTGSTGELFF	TGTGCCATCAGTGGAAGGACAGGGTCCACCGGGGAGCTGTTTTTT
TRBV7-2	TRBD1	TRBJ1-2	.	CASSFLGQGDGYTF	TGTGCCAGCAGCTTTTTGGGACAGGGAGATGGCTACACCTTC
TRBV7-9	.	TRBJ2-7	.	CASSTLGDEQYF	TGTGCCAGCAGTACCCTCGGGGACGAGCAGTACTTC
TRBV6-5	.	TRBJ2-7	.	CASSYSITDNKKYF	TGTGCCAGCAGTTACTCGATAACGGACAATAAGAAGTACTTC